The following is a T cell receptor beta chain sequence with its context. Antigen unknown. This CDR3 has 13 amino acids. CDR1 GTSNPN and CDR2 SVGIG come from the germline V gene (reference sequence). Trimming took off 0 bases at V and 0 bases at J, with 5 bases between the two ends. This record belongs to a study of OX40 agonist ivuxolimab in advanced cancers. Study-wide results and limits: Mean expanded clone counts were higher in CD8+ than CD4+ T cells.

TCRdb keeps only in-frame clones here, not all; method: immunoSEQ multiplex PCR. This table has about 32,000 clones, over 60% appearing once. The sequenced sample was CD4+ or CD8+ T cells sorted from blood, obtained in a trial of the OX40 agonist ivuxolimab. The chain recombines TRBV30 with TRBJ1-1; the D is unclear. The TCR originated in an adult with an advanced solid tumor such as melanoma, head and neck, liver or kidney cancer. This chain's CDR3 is CAWSVYVNTEAFF. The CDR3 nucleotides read TGTGCCTGGAGTGTTTATGTGAACACTGAAGCTTTCTTT. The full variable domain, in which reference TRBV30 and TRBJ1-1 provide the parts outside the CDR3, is SQTIHQWPATLVQPVGSPLSLECTVEGTSNPNLYWYRQAAGRGLQLLFYSVGIGQISSEVPQNLSASRPQDRQFILSSKKLLLSDSGFYLCAWSVYVNTEAFFGQGTRLTVV.